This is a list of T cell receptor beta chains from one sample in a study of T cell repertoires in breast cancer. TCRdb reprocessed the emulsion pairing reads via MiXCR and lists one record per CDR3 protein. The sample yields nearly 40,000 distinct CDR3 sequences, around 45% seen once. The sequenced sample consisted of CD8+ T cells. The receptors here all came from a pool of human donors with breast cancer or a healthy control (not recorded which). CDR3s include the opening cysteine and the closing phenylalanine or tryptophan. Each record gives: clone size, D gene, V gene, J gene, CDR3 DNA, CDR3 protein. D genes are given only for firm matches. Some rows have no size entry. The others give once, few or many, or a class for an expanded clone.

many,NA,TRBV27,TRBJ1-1,TGTGCCAGCAGTATTCAACAGGGTTACCACACTGAAGCTTTCTTT,CASSIQQGYHTEAFF
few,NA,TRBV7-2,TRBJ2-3,TGTGCCAGCAGCCCCCCGGATAGCGCCACAGATACGCAGTATTTT,CASSPPDSATDTQYF
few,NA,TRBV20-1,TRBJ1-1,TGCAGTGCTAGAGATCAAGGGTACACTGAAGCTTTCTTT,CSARDQGYTEAFF
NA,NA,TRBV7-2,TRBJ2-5,TGTGCCAGCAGCCTCGGCGGGGCCCAGTACTTC,CASSLGGAQYF
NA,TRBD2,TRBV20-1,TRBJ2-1,TGCAGTGCCTACGAGACTAGCGGGACATACAATGAGCAGTTCTTC,CSAYETSGTYNEQFF
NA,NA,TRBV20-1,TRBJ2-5,TGCAGTGCTATTATTCGCGGGGCCGGAGAGGCCCAGTACTTC,CSAIIRGAGEAQYF
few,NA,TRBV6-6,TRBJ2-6,TGTGCCAGCAGTTACTCCCTGGGGGCCTCTGGGGCCAACGTCCTGACTTTC,CASSYSLGASGANVLTF
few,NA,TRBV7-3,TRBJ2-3,TGTGCCAGCAGCCCAAGGAGGTCCGACACAGATACGCAGTATTTT,CASSPRRSDTDTQYF
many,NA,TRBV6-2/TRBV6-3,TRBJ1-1,TGTGCCAGCAGTCGGTTGGGGACTGAAGCTTTCTTT,CASSRLGTEAFF
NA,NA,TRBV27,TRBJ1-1,TGTGCAACTAGGGGAAGGAACACTGAAGCTTTCTTT,CATRGRNTEAFF
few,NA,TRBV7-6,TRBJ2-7,TGTGCCAGCAGCTTAAAGGACGAGCAGTACTTC,CASSLKDEQYF
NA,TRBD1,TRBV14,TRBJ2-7,TGTGCCAGCAGAGATACCGGGACAGGGGGGTTCGAGCAGTACTTC,CASRDTGTGGFEQYF
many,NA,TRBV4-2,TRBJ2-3,TGTGCCAGCAGCCAAGGTGAGGGGGTCAGCACAGATACGCAGTATTTT,CASSQGEGVSTDTQYF
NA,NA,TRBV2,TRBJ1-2,TGTGTCAGCAGCCCCAGGGACCTCTACACCTTC,CVSSPRDLYTF
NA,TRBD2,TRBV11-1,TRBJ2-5,TGTGCCACCTCTAGCGGCATAGAGACCCAGTACTTC,CATSSGIETQYF
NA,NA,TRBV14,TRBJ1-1,TGTGCCAGCAGCCAAGACTTGAACACTGAAGCTTTCTTT,CASSQDLNTEAFF
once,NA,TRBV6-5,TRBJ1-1,TGTGCCAGCAACAAGGGCATGACGCGACCTGAAGCTTTCTTT,CASNKGMTRPEAFF
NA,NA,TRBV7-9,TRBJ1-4,TGTGCCAGCAGCTCGAGGAGGACTAATGAAAAACTGTTTTTT,CASSSRRTNEKLFF
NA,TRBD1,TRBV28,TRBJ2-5,TGTGCCAGCAGTTTACGGGACAGGGGGCGAGAGACCCAGTACTTC,CASSLRDRGRETQYF
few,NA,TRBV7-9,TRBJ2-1,TGTGCCAGCAGCTTTCGGCAGGGGACGTACAATGAGCAGTTCTTC,CASSFRQGTYNEQFF
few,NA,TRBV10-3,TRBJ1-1,TGTGCCATCAGGACAGCATTGAACACTGAAGCTTTCTTT,CAIRTALNTEAFF
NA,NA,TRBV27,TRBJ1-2,TGTGCCAGCAGTCTAAGGGGGGGCCGGGGTTATGGCTACACCTTC,CASSLRGGRGYGYTF
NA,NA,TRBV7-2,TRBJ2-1,TGTGCCAGCAGCTTAGTTAAAGACAATGAGCAGTTCTTC,CASSLVKDNEQFF
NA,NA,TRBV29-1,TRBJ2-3,TGCAGCGTTGAACCCTTCACAGATACGCAGTATTTT,CSVEPFTDTQYF
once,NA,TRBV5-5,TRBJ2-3,TGTGCCAGCAGCTTGCAACTCAGCACAGATACGCAGTATTTT,CASSLQLSTDTQYF
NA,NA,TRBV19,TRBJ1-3,TGTGCCAGTAGTATAGATTCCGAATCTGGAAACACCATATATTTT,CASSIDSESGNTIYF
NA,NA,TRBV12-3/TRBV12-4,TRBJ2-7,TGTGCCAGCAGTCGTGGGGACGAGCAGTACTTC,CASSRGDEQYF
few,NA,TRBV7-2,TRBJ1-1,TGTGCCAGCAGCTTAACCCCGGATGTGACTGAAGCTTTCTTT,CASSLTPDVTEAFF
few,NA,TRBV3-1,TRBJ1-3,TGTGCCAGCAGCCAAGATCCGACCGCCTGGGAAGGAAACACCATATATTTT,CASSQDPTAWEGNTIYF
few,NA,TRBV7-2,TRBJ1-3,TGTGCCAGCAGCTCTAAGACAGGAGCTGGAAACACCATATATTTT,CASSSKTGAGNTIYF
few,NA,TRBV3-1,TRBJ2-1,TGTGCCAGCAGCCCTAGTCCTAGCCTCGATCCCTACAATGAGCAGTTCTTC,CASSPSPSLDPYNEQFF
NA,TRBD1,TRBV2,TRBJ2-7,TGTGCCAGCAGCGCCGGGACAGGGGACGCCTACGAGCAGTACTTC,CASSAGTGDAYEQYF
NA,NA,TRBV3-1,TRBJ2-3,TGTGCCAGCAGCCAAGGAGCTAGGGGCACAGATACGCAGTATTTT,CASSQGARGTDTQYF
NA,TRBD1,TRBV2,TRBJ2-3,TGTGCCAGCAGTAGGAACAGGGGAACAGATACGCAGTATTTT,CASSRNRGTDTQYF
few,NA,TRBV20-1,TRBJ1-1,TGCAGTGCTAGTGTAGGGGAGACTGAAGCTTTCTTT,CSASVGETEAFF
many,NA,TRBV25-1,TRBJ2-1,TGTGCCAGCAGTGAATATGGGAAGGTGGCAAATGAGCAGTTCTTC,CASSEYGKVANEQFF
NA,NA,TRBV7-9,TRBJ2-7,TGTGCCAGCAGCTTAGGGGATTGGGACGAGCAGTACTTC,CASSLGDWDEQYF
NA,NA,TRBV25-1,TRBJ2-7,TGTGCCAGCAGCGCCCCTGACAGGCTGGAGTACGAGCAGTACTTC,CASSAPDRLEYEQYF
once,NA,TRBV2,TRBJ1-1,TGTGCCAGAGAGGTGCAGAGAAACACTGAAGCTTTCTTT,CAREVQRNTEAFF
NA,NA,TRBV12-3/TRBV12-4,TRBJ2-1,TGTGCCAGCAGACCTACTAGCAGTCCGGGCAATGAGCAGTTCTTC,CASRPTSSPGNEQFF
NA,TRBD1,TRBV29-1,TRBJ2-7,TGCAGCGTCCAAGCCGGGACAGGTGGAGGCGAGCAGTACTTC,CSVQAGTGGGEQYF
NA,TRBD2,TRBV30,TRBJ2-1,TGTGCCTGGAGTCCCAAGGGACTAGCGGGGTATGAGCAGTTCTTC,CAWSPKGLAGYEQFF
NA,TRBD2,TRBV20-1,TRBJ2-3,TGCAGTGCCGCGACTAGCGGGAGAGTGGCAGATACGCAGTATTTT,CSAATSGRVADTQYF
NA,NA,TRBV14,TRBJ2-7,TGTGCCAGCAGCGAGATTTACGAGCAGTACTTC,CASSEIYEQYF
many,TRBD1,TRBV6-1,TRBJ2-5,TGTGCCAGCAGTGAGCGTGGGACAGGGGGTCGCGAGACCCAGTACTTC,CASSERGTGGRETQYF
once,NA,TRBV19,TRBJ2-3,TGTGCCAGTAGTCTTACTAGGGGGATCACAGATACGCAGTATTTT,CASSLTRGITDTQYF